The next 23 T cell receptor beta chains were all read from a single sample in a study of cytomegalovirus exposure and HLA in healthy donors. Primers: 60 Vbeta forward and 13 Jbeta reverse. Generated by immunoSEQ multiplex PCR, the TCRdb table keeps only in-frame clones and is missing some. The table records fewer than 200,000 clones, around 78% of them present only once. Sequenced: PBMCs. The receptors come from a woman in her thirties in good health and CMV-seropositive.

V usage is TRBV6-6 and J usage is TRBJ2-5; 7 nucleotides align to TRBD1. The V segment lost 2 bases and the J segment 4 bases; nucleotides outside the gene matches: 10. CDR3 size: 16 residues. Germline V gene lookup returns CDR1 MNHNY and CDR2 SVGAGI (reference sequence). The CDR3: CASSYRVGGAGETQYF. CDR3 sequence (DNA): TGTGCCAGCAGTTACCGAGTAGGGGGCGCAGGAGAGACCCAGTACTTC.

This clone was seen a handful of times. V is TRBV14 and J is TRBJ2-5, with D unclear. This CDR3 comprises 11 residues. Germline V CDR1 and CDR2: SGHDN, FVKESK. V lost 4 bases and J 2 bases, leaving 2 bases between the germline ends. DNA of the CDR3: TGTGCCAGCAGCCTACAAGAGACCCAGTACTTC. Amino acid sequence: CASSLQETQYF.

The rearrangement links TRBV7-6 to TRBJ1-1; no definite D call. The CDR3 length is 15 residues. The V end lost 3 bases, the J end lost 1 base, and 12 bases lay between the germline ends. The germline CDR1 and CDR2 sequences are SGHVS and FNYEAQ. The CDR3 bases are TGTGCCAGCAGCTTGGCATTAGCGGGGAACACTGAAGCTTTCTTT. Residues: CASSLALAGNTEAFF. The entire variable domain, with the rest obtained from reference TRBV7-6 and TRBJ1-1, is as follows: GAGVSQSPRYKVTKRGQDVALRCDPISGHVSLYWYRQALGQGPEFLTYFNYEAQQDKSGLPNDRFSAERPEGSISTLTIQRTEQRDSAMYRCASSLALAGNTEAFFGQGTRLTVV.

This clone has a handful of counts. The V gene is TRBV2, the J gene TRBJ1-4; 7 bases align to TRBD1. After removal of 2 bases from V and 0 bases from J, the junction contained 0 bases not matched to a gene. This CDR3 spans 15 amino acids. The germline V gene encodes CDR1 SNHLY and CDR2 FYNNEI. For the CDR3, the DNA is TGTGCCAGCAGTGAACAGGGGGCAACTAATGAAAAACTGTTTTTT. It codes for CASSEQGATNEKLFF.

This clone was counted between two and nine times. The chain has TRBV9 and TRBJ1-2; D is undetermined. This CDR3 contains 14 residues. Trimming stripped 2 bases from V and 8 bases from J, with 16 bases between. Germline CDR1 reads SGDLS; CDR2 reads YYNGEE. CDR3 region: CASSVGGDFRGYTF. CDR3 bases: TGTGCCAGCAGCGTTGGCGGTGACTTCAGAGGCTACACCTTC.

This clone appeared a few times. This sample includes further DNA sequences coding for the same CDR3. The rearrangement joins TRBV7-9 to TRBJ2-7, with D maybe TRBD2 (5 bases). The CDR3 runs to 12 residues. The V gene lost 5 bases and the J gene lost 2 bases, with 7 bases spanning the gap. CDR1 SEHNR and CDR2 FQNEAQ come from the germline V gene (reference sequence). CDR3 protein: CASSPGTYEQYF. CDR3 DNA sequence: TGTGCCAGCAGCCCCGGGACCTACGAGCAGTACTTC. The full variable domain, its missing parts supplied by reference TRBV7-9 and TRBJ2-7, is DTGVSQNPRHKITKRGQNVTFRCDPISEHNRLYWYRQTLGQGPEFLTYFQNEAQLEKSRLLSDRFSAERPKGSFSTLEIQRTEQGDSAMYLCASSPGTYEQYFGPGTRLTVT.

The chain links TRBV28 to TRBJ1-5; unclear D gene. Between the trimmed V and J ends, which lost 3 bases and 4 bases, there was a span of 4 bases. The CDR3 sequence is 12 residues long. Germline assignment: CDR1 MDHEN and CDR2 SYDVKM. The DNA of the CDR3 is TGTGCCAGCAGTTTGCGTAATCAGCCCCAGCATTTT. Translated: CASSLRNQPQHF.

CDR3 region: CASSIEDSISYEQYF. Here the CDR3 DNA reads TGTGCCAGTAGTATAGAGGACTCGATATCCTACGAGCAGTACTTC. This chain links TRBV19 with TRBJ2-7, with a possible D match to TRBD2 (5 bases). Germline CDR1 and CDR2: LNHDA and SQIVND (reference sequence). The CDR3 consists of 15 residues. V lost 0 bases to trimming and J lost 1 base, with 10 bases between them.

The rearrangement joins TRBV19 to TRBJ2-2; TRBD1 agrees at 8 bases. This CDR3 has 15 residues. V shed 6 bases, J shed 0 bases, and the junction held 3 bases outside the gene matches. Germline V CDR1 and CDR2: LNHDA, SQIVND (reference sequence). The CDR3 nucleotides read TGTGCCAGTAGCATACAGGGGGCGAACACCGGGGAGCTGTTTTTT. Translated: CASSIQGANTGELFF.

This chain connects TRBV2 to TRBJ1-5, with unresolved D. Germline CDR1 SNHLY, CDR2 FYNNEI. The CDR3 is 15 amino acids. Trimming stripped 2 bases from V and 3 bases from J, with 11 bases between. The CDR3 DNA reads TGTGCCAGCAGTGAAAGGCAGCGCATCAATCAGCCCCAGCATTTT. It translates to CASSERQRINQPQHF.

The CDR3 DNA reads TGTGCCACCAGCCGAGCCCCGGGGACTGAAGCTTTCTTT. It is translated as CATSRAPGTEAFF. The chain joins TRBV15 to TRBJ1-1; D gene ambiguous. The CDR3 is 13 amino acids. V lost 5 bases, J lost 5 bases, and 12 bases lay in between. CDR1 and CDR2 (germline): LNHNV, YYDKDF (reference sequence). The variable domain in full, with the rest retrieved from reference TRBV15 and TRBJ1-1, is DAMVIQNPRYQVTQFGKPVTLSCSQTLNHNVMYWYQQKSSQAPKLLFHYYDKDFNNEADTPDNFQSRRPNTSFCFLDIRSPGLGDTAMYLCATSRAPGTEAFFGQGTRLTVV.

The V gene is TRBV28, the J gene TRBJ1-5; D not resolved. Between the trimmed V and J ends, which lost 3 bases and 3 bases, there was a span of 12 bases. CDR3 size: 15 residues. Per germline, CDR1 MDHEN and CDR2 SYDVKM. DNA of the CDR3: TGTGCCAGCAGTTTCGCAGTGAACTACAATCAGCCCCAGCATTTT. Translation gives CASSFAVNYNQPQHF.

The chain carries TRBV28 and TRBJ1-2, with 8 bases identical to TRBD1. CDR3 length: 18 amino acids. Per germline, CDR1 MDHEN and CDR2 SYDVKM. V gave up 2 bases and J gave up 6 bases; unmatched junction bases: 17. The chain's CDR3 is CASSLPGQGIVRFDGYTF. The CDR3 DNA follows: TGTGCCAGCAGTTTACCAGGACAGGGTATTGTGAGATTCGATGGCTACACCTTC.

This clone has a single count. This sequence joins TRBV28 and TRBJ1-5; D not resolved. Deletions cut 7 bases from V and 6 bases from J, with 16 bases between. The V gene's germline CDR1 is MDHEN and CDR2 SYDVKM. The CDR3 runs to 14 residues. The CDR3 is CASTEEGIIQPQHF. The CDR3 DNA sequence: TGTGCCAGCACCGAGGAGGGAATCATTCAGCCCCAGCATTTT.

The V and J genes are TRBV6-5 and TRBJ2-3; 9 nucleotides line up with TRBD1. The germline V gene has CDR1 MNHEY and CDR2 SVGAGI. The CDR3 totals 15 residues. Trimming at V came to 5 bases and at J to 1 base, leaving 4 bases not matched to a gene. The CDR3 region has the DNA TGTGCCAGCAGTACAGGGGGCTCGGGCACAGATACGCAGTATTTT. It specifies CASSTGGSGTDTQYF.

J is TRBJ1-5 and V is TRBV28; a weak D match, TRBD1 (6 bases). CDR3 length: 13 amino acids. Germline CDR1 and CDR2: MDHEN and SYDVKM. V was clipped by 7 bases and J by 7 bases, with 14 bases between them. CDR3 protein: CASTEGVYQPQHF. The DNA for the CDR3 is TGTGCCAGCACTGAGGGGGTTTACCAGCCCCAGCATTTT.

This chain connects TRBV21-1 to TRBJ1-5. TRBV21-1 is a pseudogene locus. This CDR3 spans 15 amino acids. CDR3 region: CASSNRPRGDQPQHF. Written as DNA, the CDR3 is TGTGCCAGCAGCAATAGGCCCCGGGGGGATCAGCCCCAGCATTTT.

J is TRBJ1-6 and V is TRBV5-1, with 9 bases lining up with TRBD1. V gave up 0 bases and J gave up 3 bases; unmatched junction bases: 4. This CDR3 comprises 17 residues. The germline gives CDR1 SGHRS, CDR2 YFSETQ. DNA for the CDR3: TGCGCCAGCAGCTTGGGGGACAGGGAATACTATAATTCACCCCTCCACTTT. The encoded protein is CASSLGDREYYNSPLHF.

The V gene is TRBV6-6, the J gene TRBJ1-5; unclear D gene. The germline CDR1 and CDR2 sequences are MNHNY and SVGAGI (reference sequence). The V gene lost 4 bases and the J gene lost 7 bases, with 14 bases spanning the gap. The CDR3 spans 14 residues. The CDR3 bases are TGTGCCAGCAGTTTTGGTAACTGCAGGCAGCCCCAGCATTTT. This encodes CASSFGNCRQPQHF.

The CDR3 DNA sequence: TGTGCCAGCGGAGCGGGCGCCTCCACAGATACGCAGTATTTT. It is translated as CASGAGASTDTQYF. The J gene is TRBJ2-3, the V gene TRBV9; weak D call: TRBD2 (6 bases). V was shortened by 7 bases and J by 2 bases, with 14 bases between the two germline ends. There are 14 residues in the CDR3. Germline V gene data show CDR1 as SGDLS and CDR2 as YYNGEE.

The chain carries TRBV4-1 and TRBJ2-3, with 11 bases lining up with TRBD2. Germline CDR1 reads MGHRA; CDR2 reads YSYEKL. V gave up 1 base and J gave up 7 bases; unmatched junction bases: 1. This CDR3 contains 14 residues. This CDR3 reads CASSQGTSGYTQYF. The CDR3 DNA follows: TGCGCCAGCAGCCAAGGGACTAGCGGGTATACGCAGTATTTT.

The gene calls are TRBV7-9 and TRBJ1-1; D unclear. In germline, CDR1 is SEHNR, CDR2 FQNEAQ (reference sequence). The CDR3 covers 14 residues. The V and J ends lost 2 bases and 10 bases respectively, with 17 bases between them. This CDR3 reads CASSLRGSTSPAFF. DNA of the CDR3: TGTGCCAGCAGCTTACGGGGATCGACTTCCCCAGCTTTCTTT.

V and J are TRBV6-4 and TRBJ2-2, with 7 bases identical to TRBD2. The CDR3 is made up of 15 amino acids. Looked up from germline, CDR1 is MRHNA and CDR2 is SNTAGT. Losses at the gene ends were 2 bases for V and 6 bases for J; bases not matched to a gene: 6. CDR3 DNA sequence: TGTGCCAGCAGTGACCTGCGGGAGAGGTCCGGGGAGCTGTTTTTT. Residues: CASSDLRERSGELFF.